This T cell receptor beta chain emerged from a study of T cell responses to AZD1222 COVID-19 vaccine. Study results and caveats: Among the donors, most were white British and more were female, and clonal diversity was possibly underestimated. Breadth and depth of Spike-specific TCRs rose after two AZD1222 doses. Nearly half of the spike-specific TCRs reportedly recognize variant regions that carry no mutations.

Here immunoSEQ multiplex PCR was the method, and the copy in TCRdb shows in-frame clones only, minus some. The sample gives 130,000 to 150,000 clones, roughly 90% of which show up once; around 3% is in the top ten. Notes on this clone: As yet, its antigen is unknown.

Germline CDR1 SGHAT, CDR2 FQNNGV. V was cut by 3 bases and J by 5 bases, with 13 bases left in between. The CDR3 runs 14 residues. This receptor was identified in an adult in good health. V usage is TRBV11-2 and J usage is TRBJ2-5; D uncertain. This sample comprised peripheral blood, obtained on day 0 of AZD1222 vaccination. The CDR3 protein is CASSLAPTRETQYF. The CDR3 DNA reads TGTGCCAGCAGCTTGGCACCCACGAGGGAGACCCAGTACTTC.